The clone carrying this TCR beta chain appeared a few times. The data were taken from a study of T cell repertoires in cytomegalovirus infection. The CDR3 consists of 15 residues. The V gene end was trimmed by 3 bases and the J gene end by 6 bases; junction bases not matched to a gene: 11. In TCRdb, the reads were re-called with MiXCR into one record per CDR3 protein. The sample holds fewer than 550,000 distinct CDR3 sequences, approximately 16% seen once. This rearrangement joins TRBV12-3 or TRBV12-4 to TRBJ2-7; 7 bases are a match to TRBD2. This TCR derives from a human donor in good health (CMV status not recorded). Some clones in this sample may be carry-over from other donors' samples. Sample: CD8+ T cells from PBMCs. The CDR3 DNA reads as TGTGCCAGCAGTTTTGGTGGGGGGGGAGGGGTCGAGCAGTACTTC. As protein: CASSFGGGGGVEQYF.